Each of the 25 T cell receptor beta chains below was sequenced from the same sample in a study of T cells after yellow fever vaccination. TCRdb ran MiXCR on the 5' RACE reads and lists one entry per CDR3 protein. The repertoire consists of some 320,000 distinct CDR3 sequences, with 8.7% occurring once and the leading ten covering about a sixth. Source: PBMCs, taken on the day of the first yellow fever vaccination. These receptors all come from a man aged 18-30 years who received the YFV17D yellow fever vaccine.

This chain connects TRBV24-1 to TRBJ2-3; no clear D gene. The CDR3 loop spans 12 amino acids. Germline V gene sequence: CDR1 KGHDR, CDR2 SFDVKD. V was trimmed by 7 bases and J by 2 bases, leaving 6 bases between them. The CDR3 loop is CATRDFTDTQYF. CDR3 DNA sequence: TGTGCCACCAGAGACTTCACAGATACGCAGTATTTT.

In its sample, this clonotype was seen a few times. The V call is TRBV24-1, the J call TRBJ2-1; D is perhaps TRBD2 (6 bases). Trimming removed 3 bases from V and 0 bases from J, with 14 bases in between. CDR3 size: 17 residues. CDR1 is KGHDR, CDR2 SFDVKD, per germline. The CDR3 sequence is CATSDPGGDGSYNEQFF. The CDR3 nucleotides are TGTGCCACCAGTGATCCTGGAGGGGACGGCTCCTACAATGAGCAGTTCTTC.

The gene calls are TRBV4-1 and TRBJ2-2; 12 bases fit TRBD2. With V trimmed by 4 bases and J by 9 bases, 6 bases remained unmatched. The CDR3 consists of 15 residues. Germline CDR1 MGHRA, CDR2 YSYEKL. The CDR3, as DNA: TGCGCCAGCAGCCCCCGACTAGCGGGGGCCTGGGAGCTGTTTTTT. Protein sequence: CASSPRLAGAWELFF.

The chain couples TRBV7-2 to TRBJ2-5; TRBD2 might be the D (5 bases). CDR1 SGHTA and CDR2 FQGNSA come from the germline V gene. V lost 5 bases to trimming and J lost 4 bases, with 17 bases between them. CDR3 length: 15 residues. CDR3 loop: CASSRKHTGLETQYF. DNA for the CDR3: TGTGCCAGCAGCCGAAAACATACGGGGTTAGAGACCCAGTACTTC.

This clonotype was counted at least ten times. This CDR3 reads CASGGLAGADTQYF. CDR3 DNA: TGCGCCAGCGGGGGACTAGCGGGCGCAGATACGCAGTATTTT. The chain combines TRBV10-2 with TRBJ2-3; TRBD2 matches at 12 bases. V was pared by 8 bases and J by 4 bases, with 4 bases of the junction left unmatched. The germline CDR1 and CDR2 sequences are WSHSY and SAAADI. The CDR3 has 14 amino acids.

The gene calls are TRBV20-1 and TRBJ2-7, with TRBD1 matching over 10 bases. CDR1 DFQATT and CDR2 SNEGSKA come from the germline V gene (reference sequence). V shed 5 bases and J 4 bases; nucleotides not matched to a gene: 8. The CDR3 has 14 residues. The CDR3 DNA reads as TGCAGTGCTGAAGAACCGGGACAGGGGTACGAGCAGTACTTC. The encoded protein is CSAEEPGQGYEQYF.

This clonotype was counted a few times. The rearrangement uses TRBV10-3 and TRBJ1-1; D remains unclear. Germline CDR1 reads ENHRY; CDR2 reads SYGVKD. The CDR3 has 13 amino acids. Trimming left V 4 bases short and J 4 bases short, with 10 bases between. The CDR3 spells CAISGGWGTEAFF. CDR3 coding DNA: TGTGCCATCAGTGGGGGTTGGGGCACTGAAGCTTTCTTT.

CDR3 bases: TGCGCCAGCAGCCCCCAGGCGTCTAGCGGGGGGGATACGCAGTATTTT. Amino acids: CASSPQASSGGDTQYF. The V call is TRBV4-3, the J call TRBJ2-3; 11 bases match TRBD2. Germline V gene data show CDR1 as LGHNA and CDR2 as YSLEER. The length of the CDR3 is 16 residues. V trimming: 4 bases; J trimming: 6 bases; junction bases outside the gene matches: 9.

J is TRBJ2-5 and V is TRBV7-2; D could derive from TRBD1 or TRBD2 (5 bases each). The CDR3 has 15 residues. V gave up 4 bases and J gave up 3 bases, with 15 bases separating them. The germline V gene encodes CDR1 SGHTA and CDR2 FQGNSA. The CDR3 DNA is TGTGCCAGCAGCTCAGGGCTAGCCACCGAAGAGACCCAGTACTTC. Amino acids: CASSSGLATEETQYF.

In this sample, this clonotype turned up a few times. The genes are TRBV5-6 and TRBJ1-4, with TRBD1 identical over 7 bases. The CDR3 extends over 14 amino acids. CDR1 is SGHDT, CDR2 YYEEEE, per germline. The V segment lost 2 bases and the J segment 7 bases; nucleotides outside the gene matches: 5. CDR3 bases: TGTGCCAGCAGCTTAGGGGGCTGGGGTGAAAAACTGTTTTTT. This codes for CASSLGGWGEKLFF. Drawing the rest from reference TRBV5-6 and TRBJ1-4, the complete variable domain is DAGVTQSPTHLIKTRGQQVTLRCSPKSGHDTVSWYQQALGQGPQFIFQYYEEEERQRGNFPDRFSGHQFPNYSSELNVNALLLGDSALYLCASSLGGWGEKLFFGSGTQLSVL.

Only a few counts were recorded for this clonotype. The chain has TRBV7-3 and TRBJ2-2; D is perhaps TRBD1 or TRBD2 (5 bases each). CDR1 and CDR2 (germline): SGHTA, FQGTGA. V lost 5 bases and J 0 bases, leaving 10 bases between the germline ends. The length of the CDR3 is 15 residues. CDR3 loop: CASSPGASNTGELFF. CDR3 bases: TGTGCCAGCAGCCCCGGGGCCTCGAACACCGGGGAGCTGTTTTTT. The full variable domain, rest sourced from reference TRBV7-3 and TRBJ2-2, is GAGVSQTPSNKVTEKGKYVELRCDPISGHTALYWYRQSLGQGPEFLIYFQGTGAADDSGLPNDRFFAVRPEGSVSTLKIQRTERGDSAVYLCASSPGASNTGELFFGEGSRLTVL.

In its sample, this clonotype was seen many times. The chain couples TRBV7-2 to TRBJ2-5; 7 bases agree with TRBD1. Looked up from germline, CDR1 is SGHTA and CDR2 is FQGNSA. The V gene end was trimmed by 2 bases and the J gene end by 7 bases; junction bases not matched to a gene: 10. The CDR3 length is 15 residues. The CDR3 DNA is TGTGCCAGCAGCTTATCTCCGGGACAGCCAACGACCCAGTACTTC. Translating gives CASSLSPGQPTTQYF.

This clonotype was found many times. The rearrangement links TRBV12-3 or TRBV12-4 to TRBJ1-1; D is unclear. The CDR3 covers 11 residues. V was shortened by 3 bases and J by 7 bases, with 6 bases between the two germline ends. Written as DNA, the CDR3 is TGTGCCAGCAGTTTCCGTGGTGAAGCTTTCTTT. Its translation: CASSFRGEAFF.

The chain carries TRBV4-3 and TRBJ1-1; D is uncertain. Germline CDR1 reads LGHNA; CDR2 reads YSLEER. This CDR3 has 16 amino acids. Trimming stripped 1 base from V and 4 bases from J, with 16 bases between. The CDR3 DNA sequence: TGCGCCAGCAGCCAAGGATCTCCCGTGGGGAGCACTGAAGCTTTCTTT. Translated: CASSQGSPVGSTEAFF.

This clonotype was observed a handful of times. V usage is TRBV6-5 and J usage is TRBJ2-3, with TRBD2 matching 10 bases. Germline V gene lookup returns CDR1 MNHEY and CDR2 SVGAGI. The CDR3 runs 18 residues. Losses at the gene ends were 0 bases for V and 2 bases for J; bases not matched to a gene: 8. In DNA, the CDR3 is TGTGCCAGCAGTTACTCGATGAGCGGGGGGGCACCCACAGATACGCAGTATTTT. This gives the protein CASSYSMSGGAPTDTQYF.

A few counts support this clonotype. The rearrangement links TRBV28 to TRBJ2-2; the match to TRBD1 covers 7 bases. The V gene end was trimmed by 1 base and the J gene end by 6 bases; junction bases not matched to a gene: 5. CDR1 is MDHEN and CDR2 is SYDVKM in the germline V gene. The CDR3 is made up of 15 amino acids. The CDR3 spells CASSLLDRASGELFF. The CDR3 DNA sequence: TGTGCCAGCAGTTTATTAGACAGGGCCTCCGGGGAGCTGTTTTTT.

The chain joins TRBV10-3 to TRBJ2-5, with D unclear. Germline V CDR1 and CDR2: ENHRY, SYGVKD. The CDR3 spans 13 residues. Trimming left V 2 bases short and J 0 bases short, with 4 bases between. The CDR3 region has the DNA TGTGCCATCAGTGAGATGGACCAAGAGACCCAGTACTTC. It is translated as CAISEMDQETQYF.

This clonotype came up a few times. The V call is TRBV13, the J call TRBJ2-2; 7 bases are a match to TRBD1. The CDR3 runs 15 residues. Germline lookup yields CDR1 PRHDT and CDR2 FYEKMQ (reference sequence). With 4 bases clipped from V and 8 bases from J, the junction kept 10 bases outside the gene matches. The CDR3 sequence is CASSYAYRGTGELFF. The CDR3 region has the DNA TGTGCCAGCAGCTACGCCTACAGGGGAACTGGGGAGCTGTTTTTT.

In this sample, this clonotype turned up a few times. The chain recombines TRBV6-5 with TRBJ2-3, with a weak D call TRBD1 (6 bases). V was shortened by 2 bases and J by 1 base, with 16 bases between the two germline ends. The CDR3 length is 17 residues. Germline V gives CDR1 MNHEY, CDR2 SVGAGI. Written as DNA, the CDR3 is TGTGCCAGCAGTTACAGGCAGGGGAGTGTCGGCACAGATACGCAGTATTTT. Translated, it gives CASSYRQGSVGTDTQYF.

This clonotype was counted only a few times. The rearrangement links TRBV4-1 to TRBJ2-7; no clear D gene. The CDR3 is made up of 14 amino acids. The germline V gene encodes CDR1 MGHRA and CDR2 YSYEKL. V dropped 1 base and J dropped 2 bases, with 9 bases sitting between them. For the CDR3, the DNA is TGCGCCAGCAGCCAAGTTGTTAATCCCTACGAGCAGTACGTC. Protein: CASSQVVNPYEQYV.

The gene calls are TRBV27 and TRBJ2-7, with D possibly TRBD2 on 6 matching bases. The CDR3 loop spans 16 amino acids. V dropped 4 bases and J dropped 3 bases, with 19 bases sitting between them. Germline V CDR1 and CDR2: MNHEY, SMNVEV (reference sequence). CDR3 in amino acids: CASSYRRAWGDYEQYF. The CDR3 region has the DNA TGTGCCAGCAGTTACCGACGGGCTTGGGGGGACTACGAGCAGTACTTC.

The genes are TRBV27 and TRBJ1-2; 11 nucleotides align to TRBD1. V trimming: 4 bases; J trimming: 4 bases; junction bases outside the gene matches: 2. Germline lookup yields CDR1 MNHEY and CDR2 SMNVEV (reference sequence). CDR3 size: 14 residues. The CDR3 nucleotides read TGTGCCAGCAGTTCAGGGACAGGGGGCTATGGCTACACCTTC. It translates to CASSSGTGGYGYTF.

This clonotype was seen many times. The CDR3 region is CASSQRTGEETQYF. In DNA, the CDR3 is TGTGCCAGCAGCCAACGGACAGGGGAAGAGACCCAGTACTTC. The rearrangement uses TRBV4-2 and TRBJ2-5; 9 positions match TRBD1. With V trimmed by 2 bases and J by 3 bases, 1 base remained unmatched. CDR1 and CDR2 from the germline V gene are LGHNA and YNFKEQ. The CDR3 spans 14 residues.

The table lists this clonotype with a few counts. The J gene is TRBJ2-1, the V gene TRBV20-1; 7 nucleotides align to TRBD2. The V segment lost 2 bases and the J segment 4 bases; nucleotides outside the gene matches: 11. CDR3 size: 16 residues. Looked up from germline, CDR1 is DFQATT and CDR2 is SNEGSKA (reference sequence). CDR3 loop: CSARWSQRGAYNEQFF. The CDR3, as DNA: TGCAGTGCTAGATGGTCTCAGCGGGGAGCTTACAATGAGCAGTTCTTC.

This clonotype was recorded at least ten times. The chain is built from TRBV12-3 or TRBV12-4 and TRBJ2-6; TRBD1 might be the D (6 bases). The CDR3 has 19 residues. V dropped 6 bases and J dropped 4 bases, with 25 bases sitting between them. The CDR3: CASRAQGSSRFGGANVLTF. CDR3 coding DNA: TGTGCCAGCAGGGCACAGGGATCTTCTAGGTTTGGAGGGGCCAACGTCCTGACTTTC.